This is a list of T cell receptor beta chains from one sample in a study of graft-versus-host responses after intestinal transplantation. These receptors have no known antigen. Repertoires were generated with immunoSEQ multiplex PCR, while TCRdb's copy carries only in-frame clones and drops some. Among more than 95,000 clones, about 90% were seen once, and the ten largest hold 0.7% to 0.9%. The sequencing here drew on unstimulated CD4+ T cells sorted from spleen or lymph node cells, taken before intestinal transplant. All receptors derive from a human donor who received an intestinal transplant. Each CDR3 is given without its conserved first and last residue.

CDR3 protein	V gene	J gene
ASSPYSGKYEQY	TRBV6-5	TRBJ2-7
ATSRVGQGGEKLF	TRBV15	TRBJ1-4
ASLDAYEQY	TRBV2	TRBJ2-7
ASRPAGGGNEQF	TRBV5-1	TRBJ2-1
SVNSGGGETQY	TRBV29-1	TRBJ2-5
SVGKGLAGGEGQY	TRBV29-1	TRBJ2-5
ASSQDRLTNEKLF	TRBV4-1	TRBJ1-4
ASSWGASDNEQF	TRBV5-1	TRBJ2-1
SVARTSTSSYEQY	TRBV29-1	TRBJ2-7
ASSPMGSGNTIY	TRBV18	TRBJ1-3
ASSESGRRYQETQY	TRBV10-2	TRBJ2-5
ASSQPSRAEQY	TRBV28	TRBJ2-5
ASPPDSPSSGNTIY	TRBV18	TRBJ1-3
ASSLRPSFEQF	TRBV27	TRBJ2-1
ASSLSPQREETQY	TRBV7-2	TRBJ2-5
ASSQDGASGGKETQY	TRBV4-2	TRBJ2-5
ASSGLPLTGANVLT	TRBV28	TRBJ2-6
ASSVGASGGLETQY	TRBV9	TRBJ2-5
ASSQRLSTGELF	TRBV14	TRBJ2-2
ASRAPGQPNTEAF	TRBV28	TRBJ1-1
ASSEVRVSNTGELF	TRBV6-1	TRBJ2-2
ASSYSQRVSYEQY	TRBV6-5	TRBJ2-7
SVSERGGLEQY	TRBV29-1	TRBJ2-7
ASSLPGTGYTDTQY	TRBV5-5	TRBJ2-3
ASSHLALAKNIQY	TRBV4-1	TRBJ2-4
ASSDEGTAYGYT	TRBV25-1	TRBJ1-2
ASSLGEAGGPYNEQF	TRBV11-2	TRBJ2-1
ASTRLAGRTDTQY	TRBV6-5	TRBJ2-3
ASSLFTGNEQF	TRBV5-6	TRBJ2-1
ASSTGQAPGYGYT	TRBV9	TRBJ1-2
SVGRAPNQPQH	TRBV29-1	TRBJ1-5
ASSERSGAFSNQPQH	TRBV2	TRBJ1-5